The T cell receptor (beta chain) described here comes from a study of human thymus T cells. Study observations and caveats: Within thymic and blood repertoires, V and J gene usage appeared to be biased.

Sequencing used immunoSEQ multiplex PCR; TCRdb keeps in-frame clones, though not all of them. The sample carries 35,000 to 45,000 clones, about 94% recorded once. About this clone itself: Its target is not known.

Those donating were healthy Finnish infants in corrective surgery for congenital heart defects. The sequence was obtained from a boy younger than two with a congenital heart defect but otherwise immunologically healthy. Sequenced input: blood.

CDR3: CASSQIRSYGYTF. The CDR3 DNA follows: TGTGCCAGCAGCCAGATCCGCAGCTATGGCTACACCTTC. The chain links TRBV14 to TRBJ1-2; D not certain. Looked up from germline, CDR1 is SGHDN and CDR2 is FVKESK. The CDR3 extends over 13 amino acids. The ends were cut back, 3 bases at V and 4 bases at J, with 9 bases in the middle.